The entry below describes one T cell receptor (beta chain). Its antigen remains unknown. Vbeta (60) and Jbeta (13) primers were used in the PCR. The assay was immunoSEQ multiplex PCR, and TCRdb's table has in-frame clones only and misses some. The data hold about 120,000 clones, with under 85% observed a single time. V dropped 5 bases and J dropped 4; count of bases not matched to a gene: 5. Per the germline V gene, CDR1 is SGHAT and CDR2 is FQNNGV. This CDR3 spans 14 amino acids. These data come from a study of cytomegalovirus exposure and HLA in healthy donors. Each donor's status was that of a healthy bone marrow donor. The study's findings and limits: There were reportedly fewer N-insertions in an Asian-associated ancestry cluster than the approximately 670-donor mean, in a later analysis. Presence/absence analyses took donor sequencing depth as roughly uniform.

The sample consisted of PBMCs. This rearrangement joins TRBV11-2 to TRBJ1-1, with TRBD1 matching 9 bases. The sequence was collected from a man aged 30-40 years in good health and CMV-seropositive. The CDR3 here is CASSGQGRGTEAFF. CDR3 coding DNA: TGTGCCAGCAGCGGACAGGGGCGCGGCACTGAAGCTTTCTTT.